This paragraph reports one T cell receptor beta chain. The CDR3 runs 13 residues. Per the germline V gene, CDR1 is MNHNY and CDR2 is SVGAGI (reference sequence). Trimming took 2 bases from V and 3 from J, leaving 5 bases between them. This entry is derived from a study of T-cell reconstitution after alpha-beta-depleted transplantation in children. Preparing the TCRbeta library involved the use of unique molecular identifiers. One entry per CDR3 protein, called by TCRdb with MiXCR from the PCR reads. The sample contains around 480,000 distinct CDR3 sequences, around a third of which appear only once. Material: PBMCs from the stem cell graft donor, obtained from the stem cell graft. V gene TRBV6-6 combines with J gene TRBJ1-5; D not certain. The TCR comes from a human donor who donated a stem cell graft to a child with aplastic anemia. Here the CDR3 DNA reads TGTGCCAGCAGTTACACAGACAATCAGCCCCAGCATTTT. Its translation: CASSYTDNQPQHF.